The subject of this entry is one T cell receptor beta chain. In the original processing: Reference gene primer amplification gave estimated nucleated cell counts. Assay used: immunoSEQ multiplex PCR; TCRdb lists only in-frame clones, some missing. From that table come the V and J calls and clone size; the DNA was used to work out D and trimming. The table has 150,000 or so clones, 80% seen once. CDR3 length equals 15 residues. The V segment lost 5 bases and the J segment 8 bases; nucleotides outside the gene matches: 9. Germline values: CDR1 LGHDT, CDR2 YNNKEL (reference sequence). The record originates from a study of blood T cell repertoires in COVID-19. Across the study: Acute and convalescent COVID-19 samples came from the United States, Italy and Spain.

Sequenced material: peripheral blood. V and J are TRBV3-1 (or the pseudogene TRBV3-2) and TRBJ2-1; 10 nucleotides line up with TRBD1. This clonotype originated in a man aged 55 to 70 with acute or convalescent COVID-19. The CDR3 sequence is CASSRTGTGADEQFF. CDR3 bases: TGTGCCAGCAGCAGAACCGGGACAGGGGCCGATGAGCAGTTCTTC.